What follows are 26 T cell receptor beta chains derived from one specimen sequenced in a study of shared clonotypes between healthy human individuals. Clones were sequenced by immunoSEQ multiplex PCR, and TCRdb holds only the in-frame ones, with some missing. The table shows approximately 2,300,000 clones, with 92% occurring only once. Source material: naive CD4+ T cells from PBMCs. The subset was: CD45RA+ positively selected. Source of these receptors: a man between 18 and 29 years old in good health. Some clones in this sample may be carry-over from other donors' samples.

This clone has a handful of counts. The chain has TRBV7-2 and TRBJ1-2, with D perhaps TRBD1 (5 bases). Looked up from germline, CDR1 is SGHTA and CDR2 is FQGNSA. V was cut by 3 bases and J by 2 bases, with 10 bases left in between. The CDR3 loop spans 14 amino acids. The CDR3 nucleotides are TGTGCCAGCAGCTTCGGGACCGCCAACTATGGCTACACCTTC. Translated, it gives CASSFGTANYGYTF.

The rearrangement uses TRBV5-1 and TRBJ1-2; D gene ambiguous. Germline CDR1 and CDR2: SGHRS and YFSETQ. V dropped 1 base and J dropped 0 bases, with 7 bases sitting between them. The CDR3 has 14 amino acids. In nucleotides, the CDR3 is TGCGCCAGCAGCTTGCAGCACGCTAACTATGGCTACACCTTC. Translation: CASSLQHANYGYTF.

This clone was seen only once. The same CDR3 also results from other DNA sequences found in this sample. The chain joins TRBV18 to TRBJ1-1; D is unresolved. Germline CDR1 reads KGHSH; CDR2 reads LQKENI. CDR3 length equals 14 residues. Trimming removed 3 bases from V and 0 bases from J, with 8 bases in between. The CDR3 region has the DNA TGTGCCAGCTCACCGGACGGTATGAACACTGAAGCTTTCTTT. Translated: CASSPDGMNTEAFF.

CDR3 DNA: TGCGCCAGCAGCTTTACGGCGGGAGGGTACAATGAGCAGTTCTTC. It encodes CASSFTAGGYNEQFF. V is TRBV5-1 and J is TRBJ2-1, with TRBD2 matching 9 bases. Trimming took 2 bases from V and 4 from J; bases not matched to a gene: 4. The CDR3 spans 15 residues. Germline assignment: CDR1 SGHRS and CDR2 YFSETQ.

J is TRBJ1-2 and V is TRBV30, with D tentatively TRBD1 (6 bases). Germline V lookup: CDR1 GTSNPN, CDR2 SVGIG (reference sequence). Trimming removed 5 bases at V and 2 bases at J, with 18 bases between. The CDR3 contains 15 residues. CDR3 in DNA: TGTGCCTGGGTACAGGGCCCTGTATTAAACTATGGCTACACCTTC. Translation gives CAWVQGPVLNYGYTF.

The table lists this clone with a few counts. The rearrangement uses TRBV6-5 and TRBJ1-1; unclear D gene. The CDR3 covers 13 residues. The V end lost 1 base, the J end lost 1 base, and 4 bases lay between the germline ends. Germline assignment: CDR1 MNHEY and CDR2 SVGAGI. Here the CDR3 reads CASSYYKNTEAFF. The CDR3, as DNA: TGTGCCAGCAGTTACTACAAGAACACTGAAGCTTTCTTT.

This clone was detected once. This specimen includes other DNA sequences encoding the same CDR3. The chain combines TRBV11-3 with TRBJ2-7; D unresolved. The CDR3 sequence is 14 residues long. Trimming pared 1 base from V and 0 bases from J, leaving 7 bases between. CDR1 SGHNT and CDR2 YENEEA come from the germline V gene. For the CDR3, the DNA is TGTGCCAGCAGCTTAGGAGGAAGCTCCTACGAGCAGTACTTC. Translation: CASSLGGSSYEQYF.

The rearrangement joins TRBV10-3 to TRBJ2-7; TRBD2 agrees at 12 bases. The CDR3 length is 17 residues. Trimming at V came to 2 bases and at J to 4 bases, leaving 9 bases not matched to a gene. Germline values: CDR1 ENHRY, CDR2 SYGVKD. CDR3 loop: CAISEAASGGGRYEQYF. For the CDR3, the DNA is TGTGCCATCAGTGAGGCGGCTAGCGGGGGGGGGCGGTACGAGCAGTACTTC.

This chain links TRBV5-1 with TRBJ2-7; D possibly matches TRBD1 or TRBD2 (5 bases each). Trimming took off 0 bases at V and 9 bases at J, with 10 bases between the two ends. Per the germline V gene, CDR1 is SGHRS and CDR2 is YFSETQ. The CDR3 is 12 residues long. As DNA, the CDR3 is TGCGCCAGCAGCTTGGTGGTCGGGACGCAGTACTTC. This encodes CASSLVVGTQYF.

This clone appeared a single time. The rearrangement links TRBV30 to TRBJ2-6; 8 bases are shared with TRBD1. The CDR3 has 19 residues. Losses at the gene ends were 5 bases for V and 0 bases for J; bases not matched to a gene: 15. The germline gives CDR1 GTSNPN, CDR2 SVGIG (reference sequence). The CDR3 DNA sequence: TGTGCCTGGGGACCCCGGTTGGGACAGGCTGTCTCTGGGGCCAACGTCCTGACTTTC. Protein: CAWGPRLGQAVSGANVLTF. Using reference TRBV30 and TRBJ2-6 for the parts outside the CDR3, the full variable domain is SQTIHQWPATLVQPVGSPLSLECTVEGTSNPNLYWYRQAAGRGLQLLFYSVGIGQISSEVPQNLSASRPQDRQFILSSKKLLLSDSGFYLCAWGPRLGQAVSGANVLTFGAGSRLTVL.

Only one count was recorded for this clone. The chain recombines TRBV6-6 with TRBJ2-7; TRBD1 is a possible D gene (6 bases). This CDR3 spans 15 amino acids. Trimming took off 6 bases at V and 1 base at J, with 16 bases between the two ends. Germline CDR1 and CDR2: MNHNY and SVGAGI (reference sequence). The CDR3 bases are TGTGCCAGCAGCCCCGACAGGCTCAGGTCCTACGAGCAGTACTTC. This encodes CASSPDRLRSYEQYF.

CDR3 sequence: CASSLRGLTMNTEAFF. The DNA for the CDR3 is TGTGCCAGCAGTCTTAGAGGGCTGACAATGAACACTGAAGCTTTCTTT. The chain carries TRBV7-2 and TRBJ1-1; D ambiguous. Germline lookup yields CDR1 SGHTA and CDR2 FQGNSA. V was trimmed by 6 bases and J by 0 bases, leaving 17 bases between them. The CDR3 sequence is 16 residues long.

This chain joins TRBV11-2 and TRBJ1-1; tentative D call: TRBD1 (5 bases). Germline CDR1 SGHAT, CDR2 FQNNGV. The CDR3 runs to 14 residues. Trimming shortened V by 7 bases and J by 0 bases, and 12 bases separated the two germline ends. The CDR3 nucleotides are TGTGCCAGCACCCCGGGGCTAATGAACACTGAAGCTTTCTTT. This encodes CASTPGLMNTEAFF.

In DNA, the CDR3 is TGTGCCATCGGAACGGAATACAATGAGCAGTTCTTC. The encoded protein is CAIGTEYNEQFF. The chain is built from TRBV10-3 and TRBJ2-1; D remains unclear. CDR1 is ENHRY and CDR2 is SYGVKD in the germline V gene. The ends were cut back, 8 bases at V and 4 bases at J, with 9 bases in the middle. This CDR3 comprises 12 residues.

Points on this clone: Different DNA sequences within this sample yield the same CDR3. The chain uses TRBV5-1 and TRBJ1-4; TRBD1 matches 7 bases. Germline V lookup: CDR1 SGHRS, CDR2 YFSETQ. Germline trimming cut 3 bases from V and 5 bases from J; bases unmatched to any gene: 4. The CDR3 has 14 residues. The CDR3 nucleotides read TGCGCCAGCAGCTCCGGGACAGCGAATGAAAAACTGTTTTTT. Amino acid sequence: CASSSGTANEKLFF.

The chain joins TRBV2 to TRBJ1-1; D call uncertain. Trimming stripped 3 bases from V and 7 bases from J, with 6 bases between. Germline CDR1 is SNHLY and CDR2 is FYNNEI. The CDR3 has 11 residues. Written as DNA, the CDR3 is TGTGCCAGCAGTGAGTGGGGTGAAGCTTTCTTT. Translation gives CASSEWGEAFF.

Points on this clone: Mismatch with germline at one junction end may stem from a read error. The chain employs TRBV28 and TRBJ2-5, with D uncertain. The CDR3 spans 13 residues. Germline CDR1 reads MDHEN; CDR2 reads SYDVKM. This CDR3 is CASSLAAPSVGHF. In nucleotides, the CDR3 is TGTGCCAGCAGTTTAGCGGCCCCGTCGGTTGGGCACTTC.

This chain connects TRBV10-3 to TRBJ1-2, with D unresolved. Germline CDR1 is ENHRY and CDR2 is SYGVKD. This CDR3 has 14 amino acids. Trimming cost V 0 bases and J 7 bases, with 12 bases left between them. The CDR3 reads CAISESSSVAGYTF. The CDR3, as DNA: TGTGCCATCAGTGAGTCGTCTTCTGTCGCTGGCTACACCTTC.

The chain employs TRBV4-1 and TRBJ1-2; TRBD1 agrees at 11 bases. J gave up 3 bases and V 0 bases, and 3 bases lay outside the gene matches. Germline V gene data show CDR1 as MGHRA and CDR2 as YSYEKL. The CDR3 is 16 residues long. The CDR3 bases are TGCGCCAGCAGCCAAGAAGGACAGGGGGCATACTATGGCTACACCTTC. Protein sequence: CASSQEGQGAYYGYTF.

The V gene is TRBV14, the J gene TRBJ1-2, with TRBD1 matching over 9 bases. J lost 2 bases, V lost 1 base, and 11 bases had no gene match. The CDR3 is made up of 18 amino acids. Germline CDR1 SGHDN, CDR2 FVKESK. DNA of the CDR3: TGTGCCAGCAGCCAAGTCAACAGGGGGCGAGATTCCAACTATGGCTACACCTTC. Its protein product is CASSQVNRGRDSNYGYTF.

The chain links TRBV6-5 to TRBJ1-1; 7 bases match TRBD1. The junction had 9 bases not matched to a gene; V was cut back by 5 bases and J by 3 bases. CDR1 is MNHEY, CDR2 SVGAGI, per germline. The CDR3 extends over 15 amino acids. The chain's CDR3 is CASSQQGIRDTEAFF. The CDR3 DNA follows: TGTGCCAGCAGTCAACAGGGGATCCGGGACACTGAAGCTTTCTTT.

A remark on this clone: Other DNA sequences from this sample encode an identical CDR3 as well. The chain links TRBV5-6 to TRBJ2-3, with D maybe TRBD2 (6 bases). Germline values: CDR1 SGHDT, CDR2 YYEEEE. The CDR3 is made up of 14 amino acids. Trimming stripped 1 base from V and 1 base from J, with 7 bases between. CDR3 residues: CASSLPGGTDTQYF. The CDR3 coding sequence is TGTGCCAGCAGCTTGCCGGGGGGCACAGATACGCAGTATTTT.

V is TRBV4-2 and J is TRBJ1-4; 7 bases are a match to TRBD1. The length of the CDR3 is 21 residues. With 4 bases clipped from V and 4 bases from J, the junction kept 24 bases outside the gene matches. CDR1 is LGHNA and CDR2 is YNFKEQ in the germline V gene. This CDR3 reads CASSLTPTGPRPGVGNEKLFF. CDR3 coding DNA: TGTGCCAGCAGCCTGACGCCGACAGGGCCCCGTCCGGGAGTGGGTAATGAAAAACTGTTTTTT.

This clone was picked up a small number of times. The chain joins TRBV6-6 to TRBJ1-2; 12 nucleotides agree with TRBD1. The junction had 11 bases not matched to a gene; V was cut back by 5 bases and J by 7 bases. The CDR3 runs to 16 residues. Looked up from germline, CDR1 is MNHNY and CDR2 is SVGAGI (reference sequence). CDR3 sequence: CASSPTWDRGQGGYTF. The CDR3 DNA reads TGTGCCAGCAGTCCTACCTGGGACAGGGGGCAGGGTGGCTACACCTTC.

This clone was counted a few times. The genes are TRBV5-1 and TRBJ1-1; no clear D. The germline V and J ends were trimmed by 0 bases and 6 bases, with 9 bases remaining between them. Looked up from germline, CDR1 is SGHRS and CDR2 is YFSETQ. The CDR3 extends over 13 amino acids. As DNA, the CDR3 is TGCGCCAGCAGCTTGGACGATCGGGCTGAAGCTTTCTTT. Amino acid sequence: CASSLDDRAEAFF.

This clone has more than one count but fewer than ten. The chain couples TRBV11-2 to TRBJ2-7; 7 bases agree with TRBD2. Losses at the gene ends were 5 bases for V and 6 bases for J; bases not matched to a gene: 16. Germline lookup yields CDR1 SGHAT and CDR2 FQNNGV. This CDR3 is 16 amino acids long. CDR3 amino acids: CASSGRWEGGAPEQYF. CDR3 nucleotide sequence: TGTGCCAGCAGCGGGCGATGGGAGGGAGGAGCCCCCGAGCAGTACTTC.